This T cell receptor (beta chain) is drawn from a study of blood T cell repertoires in COVID-19. Study-wide context: The United States, Italy and Spain supplied acute and convalescent COVID-19 samples. Sources were T cells, B-cell-depleted T cells, or PBMCs; the material itself was cDNA or gDNA.

This CDR3 comprises 14 residues. From germline, CDR1 is SGHNT and CDR2 YYREEE (reference sequence). J lost 6 bases, V lost 1 base, and 6 bases had no gene match. As handled by the study authors: Reference gene primer amplification in the assay estimated nucleated cell counts. Sequenced by immunoSEQ multiplex PCR; TCRdb stores in-frame clones only, minus some. Clonal size and the V and J genes are those of that table, whereas D and trimming came from the DNA. Of about 69,000 clones in the sample, approximately 79% were seen once. V and J are TRBV5-4 and TRBJ1-1, with 7 bases that match TRBD1. The receptor was isolated from a human donor in a cohort sampled during active COVID-19. Sequenced: peripheral blood. In nucleotides, the CDR3 is TGTGCCAGCAGCTTGAGTACAGGGGCCGCTGAAGCTTTCTTT. Its protein product is CASSLSTGAAEAFF.